This is a list of T cell receptor beta chains from one sample in a study of preoperative IRX-2 immunotherapy in early breast cancer. Using immunoSEQ multiplex PCR, the repertoire was profiled, and TCRdb retains in-frame clones only, with some absent. The table includes some 19,000 clones, approximately 86% detected once. The sample consisted of lymph node tissue, taken after IRX-2 immunotherapy. The receptor set was obtained from a human donor with breast cancer. The CDR3 runs from the conserved cysteine through the conserved F or W. Fields, in order: D gene, V gene, J gene, clone size, CDR3 DNA, CDR3 protein. The D gene is left open where the match is weak. Clone size is shown for a subset of rows, as once, few, many or a class of expanded clone.

>TRBD1|TRBV18|TRBJ1-2|-
TGTGCCAGCTCATTCGACAGGGGCAACTATGGCTACACCTTC
CASSFDRGNYGYTF
>-|TRBV29-1|TRBJ2-5|-
TGCAGCGTTGAAAAAAGGGTAGAGACCCAGTACTTC
CSVEKRVETQYF
>-|TRBV19|TRBJ1-1|-
TGTGCCAGTAGTATAGGGTGGGGGAACACTGAAGCTTTCTTT
CASSIGWGNTEAFF
>TRBD1|TRBV15|TRBJ2-7|-
TGTGCCACCAGCAGAGGACGTCTTAGGGACAGGTCGAACTACGAGCAGTACTTC
CATSRGRLRDRSNYEQYF
>-|TRBV11-3|TRBJ1-1|once
TGTGCCAGCAGCTTGGCCGACGGTTGGGGAACTGAAGCTTTCTTT
CASSLADGWGTEAFF
>-|TRBV19|TRBJ1-4|few
TGTGCCAGTAGTTCGGGACACGGTAATGAAAAACTGTTTTTT
CASSSGHGNEKLFF
>TRBD1|TRBV19|TRBJ1-5|-
TGTGCCAGTAGTATCGGGACAGGGAGCACTCAGCCCCAGCATTTT
CASSIGTGSTQPQHF
>-|TRBV18|TRBJ2-7|-
TGTGCCAGCTCACCTACCAGCGACTACTACGAGCAGTACTTC
CASSPTSDYYEQYF
>-|TRBV6-8|TRBJ2-3|-
TGTGCCAGCAGTGGTAGGCCCACAGATACGCAGTATTTT
CASSGRPTDTQYF
>-|TRBV29-1|TRBJ1-2|once
TGCAGCGTCGCGCCCATGCCGGGAGTGAGTGGCTACACCTTC
CSVAPMPGVSGYTF
>TRBD1|TRBV23-1|TRBJ2-6|-
TGCGCCAGCAGCGCCGCCGGGACAGAGACTATCGGGGCCAACGTCCTGACTTTC
CASSAAGTETIGANVLTF
>TRBD2|TRBV18|TRBJ2-1|-
TGTGCCAGCTCACCAGGGGGGGGTTTGGATAATGAGCAGTTCTTC
CASSPGGGLDNEQFF
>TRBD2|TRBV4-1|TRBJ2-7|-
TGCGCCAGCAGCCCCCCGCGGGAGAACGAGCAGTACTTC
CASSPPRENEQYF
>TRBD2|TRBV19|TRBJ2-1|-
TGTGCCAGTAGTGGTCTAGCGGGAGTGATAAGGAACAATGAGCAGTTCTTC
CASSGLAGVIRNNEQFF
>-|TRBV6-8|TRBJ1-6|-
TGTGCCAGCAGTTACTCCGGGGGGGACTACTCACCCCTCCACTTT
CASSYSGGDYSPLHF
>TRBD1|TRBV28|TRBJ2-2|-
TGTGCCAGCAGGGGGACCGGGACAGGAAGATCCGGGGAGCTGTTTTTT
CASRGTGTGRSGELFF
>TRBD1|TRBV7-2|TRBJ2-1|-
TGTGCCAGCAGCACGGGACAGGGGAACCATGAGCAGTTCTTC
CASSTGQGNHEQFF
>TRBD1|TRBV7-6|TRBJ2-1|-
TGTGCCAGCAGCAAGACAGGGGGCTCCTACAATGAGCAGTTCTTC
CASSKTGGSYNEQFF
>-|TRBV7-5|TRBJ1-3|-
-
CASSLAVGEGNTIYF
>TRBD1|TRBV10-3|TRBJ1-2|few
TGTGCCATCAGTGAGTTACAGGGGGACTATGGCTACACCTTC
CAISELQGDYGYTF
>-|TRBV25-1|TRBJ1-1|-
TGTGCCAGCAGTGAATGGCGTATGAACACTGAAGCTTTCTTT
CASSEWRMNTEAFF
>-|TRBV29-1|TRBJ1-2|few
TGCAGCGTTGCTCCGTCTTTAGGCGATGGCTACACCTTC
CSVAPSLGDGYTF
>-|TRBV11-3|TRBJ2-2|few
TGTGCCAGCAGCCAAGGGCAGGGTTGGACCGGGGAGCTGTTTTTT
CASSQGQGWTGELFF
>TRBD1|TRBV6-8|TRBJ1-1|-
TGTGCCATCACCGGGACAGGGAGATCAGTTTTCTTT
CAITGTGRSVFF
>-|TRBV1|TRBJ2-1|-
TGCGCCAGCAGCCAAGATGCAAGCTCCTACAATGAGCAGTTCTTC
CASSQDASSYNEQFF
>-|TRBV5-1|TRBJ1-1|-
TGCGCCAGCAGCTTGGATGAAGGGAAGGCTGAAGCTTTCTTT
CASSLDEGKAEAFF
>TRBD2|TRBV5-1|TRBJ2-1|once
TGCGCCAGCAGCCCGGGACTAGCGGGAGTCCTTGAGCAGTTCTTC
CASSPGLAGVLEQFF
>TRBD1|TRBV6-8|TRBJ2-7|-
TGTGCCAGCAGCTCGGGACAGGGATCCTACGAGCAGTACTTC
CASSSGQGSYEQYF
>-|TRBV30|TRBJ1-1|-
TGTGCCTGGAGGGGCGACAGGAGGACTGAAGCTTTCTTT
CAWRGDRRTEAFF
>-|TRBV6-8|TRBJ2-2|-
TGTGCCAGCAGTGTCCGACTGGCCACCGGGGAGCTGTTTTTT
CASSVRLATGELFF
>-|TRBV12-5|TRBJ2-7|-
TGTGCTAGCGGAGTTTCGTGGGAGCAGTACTTC
CASGVSWEQYF
>-|TRBV25-1|TRBJ1-3|-
TGTGCCAGCGGACCTATGGGGGGGGCGAGCTCTGGAAACACCATATATTTT
CASGPMGGASSGNTIYF
>-|TRBV28|TRBJ1-2|-
TGTGCCAGCAGTTTATGGCCGCGGGGCTACACCTTC
CASSLWPRGYTF
>-|TRBV15|TRBJ1-4|-
TGTGCCACCAGAGGGGCTGCAACTAATGAAAAACTGTTTTTT
CATRGAATNEKLFF
>-|TRBV12-5|TRBJ2-3|-
TGTGCTAGTGGGGCGAAGCCAGATACGCAGTATTTT
CASGAKPDTQYF
>TRBD2|TRBV11-3|TRBJ2-7|-
TGTGCCAGCAGCAATCGGGTAGCGGGAGTCAGTCTCGACGAGCAGTACTTC
CASSNRVAGVSLDEQYF
>-|TRBV6-8|TRBJ2-2|-
TGTGCCAGCAGTTACTCGGGGGGCAACACCGGGGAGCTGTTTTTT
CASSYSGGNTGELFF
>TRBD2|TRBV28|TRBJ2-1|-
TGTGCCAGCAGAGGCGGGAGCAATGAGCAGTTCTTC
CASRGGSNEQFF
>-|TRBV19|TRBJ1-5|-
TGTGCCAGTAGTATTTTCCGGCGGGAGAGCAAGCCCCAGCATTTT
CASSIFRRESKPQHF
>TRBD1|TRBV6-8|TRBJ1-1|-
TGTGCCATCAGCTCCTGGGACAGGGGAAACACTGAAGCTTTCTTT
CAISSWDRGNTEAFF
>TRBD1|TRBV6-8|TRBJ2-3|-
TGTGCCAGCAGTGACCAGGGGGCAGATACGCAGTATTTT
CASSDQGADTQYF
>-|TRBV6-8|TRBJ1-1|-
TGTGCCAGCAGGAATAGGGGAAAAGGGACTGAAGCTTTCTTT
CASRNRGKGTEAFF
>-|TRBV19|TRBJ1-1|-
TGTGCCAGTAGTATTCGGGTTACTGAAGCTTTCTTT
CASSIRVTEAFF
>-|TRBV15|TRBJ1-3|few
TGTGCCACCAGCAGAGATAGGGTCTCTGGAAACACCATATATTTT
CATSRDRVSGNTIYF
>-|TRBV19|TRBJ2-2|-
TGTGCCAGTAGTATAGGAGCGGGCCTGAACACCGGGGAGCTGTTTTTT
CASSIGAGLNTGELFF
>-|TRBV23-1|TRBJ1-5|-
TGCGCCAGCAGCCAAGAATTGGGGGCCAGTCAGCCCCAGCATTTT
CASSQELGASQPQHF
>-|TRBV15|TRBJ1-2|-
TGTGCCACCAGCAGAGATACCCAGGGCAATGGCTACACCTTC
CATSRDTQGNGYTF